These 2 T cell receptor beta chains share one sample of origin, sequenced in a study of CD8 T cells in Susac syndrome. An input of about 0.5 to 1 ug of RNA was subjected to reverse transcription using random hexamers. One entry per CDR3 protein results from TCRdb running MiXCR on the immunoSEQ multiplex PCR reads. The data contain 120,000 to 150,000 distinct CDR3 sequences, approximately 95% of them singletons. Sequences were obtained from CD8+ T cells from PBMCs. These receptors were taken from a human donor in good health.

The chain couples TRBV14 to TRBJ2-7; 8 nucleotides agree with TRBD1. Germline V gene sequence: CDR1 SGHDN, CDR2 FVKESK. V was pared by 4 bases and J by 3 bases, with 2 bases of the junction left unmatched. The CDR3 sequence is 13 residues long. This CDR3 is CASSPTGGYEQYF. CDR3 in DNA: TGTGCCAGCAGCCCCACAGGGGGCTACGAGCAGTACTTC.

The rearrangement joins TRBV28 to TRBJ2-7; 9 bases align to TRBD2. This CDR3 has 16 residues. J gave up 2 bases and V 6 bases, and 11 bases lay outside the gene matches. Germline CDR1 MDHEN, CDR2 SYDVKM. CDR3 residues: CASSLGVAGVTYEQYF. The CDR3 DNA follows: TGTGCCAGCAGCTTGGGGGTAGCGGGAGTCACCTACGAGCAGTACTTC.